This T cell receptor beta chain was obtained from a study of vaccination and CD4 T cells after COVID-19. Study context: Those taking part got two shots of either the BNT162b2 or the mRNA-1273 vaccine. A CEFX pool, an HIV-1 Nef pool, or else no peptide went into the control cultures. Broader study findings: Vaccine-specific clones in convalescent patients were spike mono-reactive in 304 of 307 cases.

Germline-derived CDR1 and CDR2 are MNHNS and SASEGT. The CDR3 runs 14 residues. V lost 6 bases and J lost 0; bases outside the gene matches: 5. The Oncomine TCR Beta short-read assay was what sequenced the DNA obtained from cultured CD4+ T cells. TCRdb reanalysed the PCR reads using MiXCR and keeps one entry per CDR3 protein. Among approximately 10,000 distinct CDR3 sequences listed, 34% were seen once. This clonotype showed up just once. Its antigen remains unidentified. As for treatment: approximately 9-day PBMC culture with coronavirus spike peptide pools or control peptides (ViraFEST assay). These CD4+ T cells came from an unexposed donor, sampled before the COVID-19 pandemic (2011-2018). ViraFEST stimulated the growth of antigen-specific T cells using peptide pools and subsequently profiled their TCRs by sequencing.

The source of this sequence is a human donor in good health. The rearrangement links TRBV6-1 to TRBJ2-7; 7 bases map to TRBD2. Specimen: CD4+ T cells from blood, cultured in vitro. CDR3 sequence (DNA): TGTGCCAGCAGGCGAGCGGGGCCCTCCTACGAGCAGTACTTC. Translation gives CASRRAGPSYEQYF.